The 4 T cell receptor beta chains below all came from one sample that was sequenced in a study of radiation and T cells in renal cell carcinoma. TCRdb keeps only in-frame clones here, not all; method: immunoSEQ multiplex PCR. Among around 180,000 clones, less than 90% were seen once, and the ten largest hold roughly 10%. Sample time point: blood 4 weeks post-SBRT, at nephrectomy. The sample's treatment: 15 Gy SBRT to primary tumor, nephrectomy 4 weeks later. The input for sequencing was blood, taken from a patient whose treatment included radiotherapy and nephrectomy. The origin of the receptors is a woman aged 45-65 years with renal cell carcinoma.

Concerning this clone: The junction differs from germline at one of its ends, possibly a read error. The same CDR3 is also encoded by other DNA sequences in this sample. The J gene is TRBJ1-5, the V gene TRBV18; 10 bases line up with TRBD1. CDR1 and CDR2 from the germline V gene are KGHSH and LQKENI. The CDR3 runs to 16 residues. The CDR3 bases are TGTGCCAGCTCTCCACCCGGGACAGGGGCCAATCAGCCCCAGCATTTT. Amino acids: CASSPPGTGANQPQHF.

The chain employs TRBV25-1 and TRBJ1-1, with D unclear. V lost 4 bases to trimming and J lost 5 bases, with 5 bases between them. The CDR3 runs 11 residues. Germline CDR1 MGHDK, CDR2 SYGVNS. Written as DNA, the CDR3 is TGTGCCAGCAGTGTGCGGACTGAAGCTTTCTTT. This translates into CASSVRTEAFF.

As DNA, the CDR3 is TGTGCCAGCAGCTCACGACAGGGGGAGGCAGATACGCAGTATTTT. Encoded protein: CASSSRQGEADTQYF. The chain employs TRBV5-4 and TRBJ2-3, with 9 bases identical to TRBD1. Germline CDR1 reads SGHNT; CDR2 reads YYREEE (reference sequence). V was pared by 3 bases and J by 4 bases, with 6 bases of the junction left unmatched. CDR3 size: 15 residues.

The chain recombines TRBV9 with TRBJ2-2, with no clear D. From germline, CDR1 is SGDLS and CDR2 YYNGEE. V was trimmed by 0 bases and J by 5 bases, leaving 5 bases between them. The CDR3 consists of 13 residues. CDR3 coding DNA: TGTGCCAGCAGCGTAGAAGTAACCGGGGAGCTGTTTTTT. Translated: CASSVEVTGELFF.